Included here is one TCR beta chain sequence, with context. Its antigen is still unknown. These data are taken from a study of a mutant IDH1 vaccine in newly diagnosed glioma. Study-wide context: Once 4-6 weeks had passed after radiotherapy alone, vaccination started, or it started with temozolomide cycles. The therapy given earlier, which was standard therapy, consisted of radiotherapy, temozolomide, or both, and most of the patients received both. Among treated patients, 62.5% were male and roughly 38% female, and mean age was 40.4 years. Notes on the study in general: Among all patients, vaccine-induced immune responses occurred in roughly 93%.

Time point: week 23, last vaccination. Every vaccine dose comprised 300 ug of mutant IDH1 20-mer peptide plus topical imiquimod. The CDR3 is 14 amino acids. V trimming: 7 bases; J trimming: 3 bases; junction bases outside the gene matches: 7. Germline-derived CDR1 and CDR2 are ENHRY and SYGVKD. Method: immunoSEQ multiplex PCR; TCRdb's copy keeps in-frame clones and lacks some. Altogether approximately 41,000 clones are present, under 80% being singletons, with the ten largest covering around 6.9%. The TCR was taken from a middle-aged woman with glioma. Some clones in this sample may be carry-over from other donors' samples. Sequenced here: PBMCs, sampled from a glioma patient whose treatment included an IDH1 peptide vaccine. V gene TRBV10-3 combines with J gene TRBJ2-7; the match to TRBD1 covers 9 bases. CDR3 sequence (DNA): TGTGCCATCAAAAGGGACAGGGCCGTCTACGAGCAGTACTTC. Protein sequence: CAIKRDRAVYEQYF.